This T cell receptor (beta chain) was found in a study of blood T cell repertoires in COVID-19. Germline CDR1 reads MNHNY; CDR2 reads SVGAGI (reference sequence). This CDR3 spans 14 amino acids. Trimming removed 2 bases from V and 6 bases from J; junction bases left unmatched: 6. In the source study's methods: Amplification of reference gene primers provided the estimated nucleated cell counts. Assay: immunoSEQ multiplex PCR; the TCRdb copy retains only in-frame clones and omits some. The V and J calls and clone size come from that table; D and trimming were worked out from the DNA. Of about 110,000 clones in the sample, 70% to 90% are singletons; the top ten hold roughly 18%.

Material: peripheral blood. The rearrangement joins TRBV6-6 to TRBJ1-2; 7 bases are shared with TRBD1. The clonotype originates from a woman aged 60 to 75 with acute or convalescent COVID-19. CDR3: CASSYAGQWDGYTF. CDR3 in DNA: TGTGCCAGCAGTTACGCGGGACAGTGGGATGGCTACACCTTC.